This TCR beta chain was identified in a study of CD8+ T cells in alopecia areata. Study-level background: Treated patients were scored for severity by percent of scalp affected. Study observations and caveats: Normal skin's resident alphabeta T cells are also sequenced in scalp samples. Tofacitinib produced a significant decrease in scalp clonality and in expanded CD8+ clones among the top 100.

Regarding this clone: Its matching antigen is unknown. The junction departs from germline at one end; a sequencing error may be responsible.

The sequencing template was cDNA reverse transcribed from extracted RNA. Only in-frame clones appear in the TCRdb table, and some are missing; sequencing was by immunoSEQ multiplex PCR. The sample has fewer than 150,000 clones, around four fifths seen once; the top ten hold 25%. Described treatment: oral pan-JAK inhibitor, 5-10 mg twice daily. Germline CDR1 is SSHAT and CDR2 is FNYEAQ (reference sequence). The CDR3 contains 13 residues. This sequence originates from a human donor with alopecia areata. The sequencing here drew on CD8+ T cells sorted from blood, taken at week 4, from a patient treated with tofacitinib. The chain employs TRBV7-7 and TRBJ2-3; possibly TRBD1 for D (6 bases). The CDR3 loop reads CASSSHQGDTQYF. Written as DNA, the CDR3 is TGTGCTAGCAGCTCCCACCAGGGGGATACGCAGTATTTT.